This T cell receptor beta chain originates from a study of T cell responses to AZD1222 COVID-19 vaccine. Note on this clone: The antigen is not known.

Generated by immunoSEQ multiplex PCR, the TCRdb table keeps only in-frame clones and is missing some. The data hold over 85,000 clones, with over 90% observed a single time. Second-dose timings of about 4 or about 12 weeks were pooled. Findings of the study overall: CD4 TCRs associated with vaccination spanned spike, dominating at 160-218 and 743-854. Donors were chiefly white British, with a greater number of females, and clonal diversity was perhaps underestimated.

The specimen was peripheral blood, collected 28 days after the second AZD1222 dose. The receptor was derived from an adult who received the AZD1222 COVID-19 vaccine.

The CDR3 region is CASSVHTGANVLTF. The DNA for the CDR3 is TGTGCCAGCAGCGTACATACGGGGGCCAACGTCCTGACTTTC. The chain carries TRBV9 and TRBJ2-6; no clear D gene. The V gene's germline CDR1 is SGDLS and CDR2 YYNGEE. The CDR3 length is 14 residues. V was clipped by 1 base and J by 4 bases, with 6 bases between them.